A single sample gave rise to the 16 T cell receptor beta chains below, sequenced in a study of immune cell composition in non-small cell lung cancer. Sequenced by immunoSEQ multiplex PCR; TCRdb stores in-frame clones only, minus some. This sample has 15,000 or so clones; approximately 84% occur once, and the top ten carry 11%. Sequencing used lung tumor tissue. The receptor source for this set is a human donor with non-small cell lung cancer.

The V gene is TRBV4-3, the J gene TRBJ2-3; D possibly corresponds to TRBD2 (6 bases). CDR3 length: 13 amino acids. Germline V CDR1 and CDR2: LGHNA, YSLEER. The V gene lost 6 bases and the J gene lost 0 bases, with 7 bases spanning the gap. The CDR3 bases are TGCGCCAGCAGGAGCGGGAGCACAGATACGCAGTATTTT. Its translation: CASRSGSTDTQYF.

The chain uses TRBV7-3 and TRBJ2-5; D unclear. The length of the CDR3 is 14 residues. Per germline, CDR1 SGHTA and CDR2 FQGTGA. The V end lost 1 base, the J end lost 5 bases, and 11 bases lay between the germline ends. CDR3 in amino acids: CASSLNGERETQYF. The CDR3 region has the DNA TGTGCCAGCAGCTTAAATGGGGAAAGGGAGACCCAGTACTTC.

The J gene is TRBJ2-3, the V gene TRBV30; a weak D match, TRBD2 (6 bases). The CDR3 loop spans 15 amino acids. Germline values: CDR1 GTSNPN, CDR2 SVGIG (reference sequence). V lost 3 bases and J lost 2, with 15 bases in between. The CDR3 coding sequence is TGTGCCTGGAGCCGGGACTCAGGGATCACAGATACGCAGTATTTT. Residues: CAWSRDSGITDTQYF. Based on the CDR3 plus reference TRBV30 and TRBJ2-3, the full variable domain is SQTIHQWPATLVQPVGSPLSLECTVEGTSNPNLYWYRQAAGRGLQLLFYSVGIGQISSEVPQNLSASRPQDRQFILSSKKLLLSDSGFYLCAWSRDSGITDTQYFGPGTRLTVL.

V gene TRBV6-1 combines with J gene TRBJ2-7; 7 nucleotides agree with TRBD2. The CDR3 covers 12 residues. CDR1 and CDR2 from the germline V gene are MNHNS and SASEGT. V gave up 9 bases and J gave up 3 bases; unmatched junction bases: 5. CDR3 DNA sequence: TGTGCCAGTGGGGTAGCGGGCTACGAGCAGTACTTC. It is translated as CASGVAGYEQYF.

The CDR3 region has the DNA TGTGCCAGCAGTTTTATGGGGATGAGCTCTGGGGCCAACGTCCTGACTTTC. Its translation: CASSFMGMSSGANVLTF. The chain is built from TRBV28 and TRBJ2-6; D is ambiguous. Trimming removed 3 bases at V and 0 bases at J, with 12 bases between. CDR3 length: 17 residues. Looked up from germline, CDR1 is MDHEN and CDR2 is SYDVKM.

This clone was counted only a few times. The J gene is TRBJ1-2, the V gene TRBV30; D not resolved. The CDR3 runs to 14 residues. Germline loops: CDR1 GTSNPN, CDR2 SVGIG (reference sequence). Trimming stripped 4 bases from V and 0 bases from J, with 12 bases between. CDR3 DNA: TGTGCCTGGATCATCGCTGGATCTAACTATGGCTACACCTTC. Its translation: CAWIIAGSNYGYTF.

With regard to this clone: A single base is all that separates this from a far larger clone, so a read error is likely. V usage is TRBV7-7 and J usage is TRBJ2-7; the match to TRBD2 covers 10 bases. CDR1 and CDR2 from the germline V gene are SSHAT and FNYEAQ (reference sequence). This CDR3 spans 14 amino acids. J was trimmed by 2 bases and V by 5 bases; bases with no gene match: 3. Written as DNA, the CDR3 is TGTGCCAGCAGCGAAGGACTAGCGGCCTACGAGCAGTACTTC. It specifies CASSEGLAAYEQYF.

This rearrangement joins TRBV19 to TRBJ2-3, with D tentatively TRBD1 or TRBD2 (5 bases each). CDR3 length: 14 residues. CDR1 is LNHDA, CDR2 SQIVND, per germline (reference sequence). Trimming pared 3 bases from V and 1 base from J, leaving 8 bases between. The CDR3 region is CASSIWDGTDTQYF. The CDR3 DNA follows: TGTGCCAGTAGTATCTGGGACGGCACAGATACGCAGTATTTT.

V and J are TRBV11-1 and TRBJ2-2; maybe TRBD1 (5 bases). Germline assignment: CDR1 SGHAT and CDR2 FQDESV (reference sequence). The CDR3 spans 17 residues. Trimming pared 1 base from V and 2 bases from J, leaving 14 bases between. The CDR3 DNA follows: TGTGCCAGCAGCTTAGAGGTCGACAGAGTCAACACCGGGGAGCTGTTTTTT. It is translated as CASSLEVDRVNTGELFF.

This rearrangement joins TRBV7-9 to TRBJ2-4; 7 bases match TRBD2. CDR3 size: 14 residues. J lost 3 bases, V lost 8 bases, and 7 bases had no gene match. CDR1 and CDR2 from the germline V gene are SEHNR and FQNEAQ (reference sequence). The CDR3 here is CASGIGLDKNIQYF. The CDR3 DNA reads as TGTGCCAGCGGTATAGGACTAGACAAAAACATTCAGTACTTC.

The gene calls are TRBV6-5 and TRBJ1-4; 7 nucleotides line up with TRBD1. This CDR3 has 15 residues. V shed 6 bases and J 4 bases; nucleotides not matched to a gene: 8. Germline lookup yields CDR1 MNHEY and CDR2 SVGAGI. CDR3 amino acids: CASRRPGTDNEKLFF. The CDR3 coding sequence is TGTGCCAGCAGGAGACCCGGGACAGATAATGAAAAACTGTTTTTT.

This chain uses TRBV4-1 with TRBJ2-2; 10 bases align to TRBD2. The CDR3 extends over 16 amino acids. CDR1 and CDR2 from the germline V gene are MGHRA and YSYEKL. The junction had 6 bases not matched to a gene; V was cut back by 4 bases and J by 4 bases. For the CDR3, the DNA is TGCGCCAGCAGCCCGACTAGCGGGTTCCTCACCGGGGAGCTGTTTTTT. Translated: CASSPTSGFLTGELFF.

The genes are TRBV5-5 and TRBJ1-1, with D hard to call. This CDR3 region has 14 residues. Trimming removed 7 bases from V and 8 bases from J, with 21 bases in between. The germline CDR1 and CDR2 sequences are SGHKS and YYEKEE (reference sequence). This CDR3 is CASCADGVRREAFF. The CDR3 nucleotides are TGTGCCAGCTGTGCCGACGGGGTCCGGAGGGAAGCTTTCTTT. Using reference TRBV5-5 and TRBJ1-1 for the parts outside the CDR3, the full variable domain is DAGVTQSPTHLIKTRGQQVTLRCSPISGHKSVSWYQQVLGQGPQFIFQYYEKEERGRGNFPDRFSARQFPNYSSELNVNALLLGDSALYLCASCADGVRREAFFGQGTRLTVV.

In DNA form, the CDR3 reads TGCGCCAGCAGCCCCACGGGACAGAGAGCTTTCTTT. The encoded protein is CASSPTGQRAFF. The chain couples TRBV4-1 to TRBJ1-1; 7 nucleotides line up with TRBD1. V shed 4 bases, J shed 10 bases, and the junction held 6 bases outside the gene matches. Germline assignment: CDR1 MGHRA and CDR2 YSYEKL. The CDR3 spans 12 residues.

The chain links TRBV7-1 to TRBJ2-7, with 7 bases matching TRBD1. TRBV7-1 is identified as an open reading frame with a role that is uncertain. This CDR3 is built from 15 residues. The J segment lost 2 bases and the V segment lost 5 bases, leaving 9 bases of the junction unmatched. CDR3 coding DNA: TGTGCCAGCAGCCCCCCGGCTGGGACAGCCTACGAGCAGTACTTC. Translation: CASSPPAGTAYEQYF.

The chain is built from TRBV2 and TRBJ2-1, with TRBD2 matching over 12 bases. V was pared by 4 bases and J by 1 base, with 5 bases of the junction left unmatched. Germline CDR1 SNHLY, CDR2 FYNNEI. This CDR3 has 17 amino acids. Written as DNA, the CDR3 is TGTGCCAGCAGTGGGACTAGCGGGGCCTTATCCTACAATGAGCAGTTCTTC. This encodes CASSGTSGALSYNEQFF.